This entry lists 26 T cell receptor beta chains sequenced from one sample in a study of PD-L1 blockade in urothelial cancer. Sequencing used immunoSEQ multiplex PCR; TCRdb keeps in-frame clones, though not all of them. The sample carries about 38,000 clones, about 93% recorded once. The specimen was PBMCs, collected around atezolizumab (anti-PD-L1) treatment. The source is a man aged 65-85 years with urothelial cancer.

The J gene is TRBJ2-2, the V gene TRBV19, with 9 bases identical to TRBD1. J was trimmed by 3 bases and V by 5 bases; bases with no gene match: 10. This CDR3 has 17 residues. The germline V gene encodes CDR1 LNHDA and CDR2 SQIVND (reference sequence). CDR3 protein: CASSPQTGTGYTGELFF. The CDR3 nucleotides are TGTGCCAGTAGTCCCCAGACCGGGACAGGGTACACCGGGGAGCTGTTTTTT.

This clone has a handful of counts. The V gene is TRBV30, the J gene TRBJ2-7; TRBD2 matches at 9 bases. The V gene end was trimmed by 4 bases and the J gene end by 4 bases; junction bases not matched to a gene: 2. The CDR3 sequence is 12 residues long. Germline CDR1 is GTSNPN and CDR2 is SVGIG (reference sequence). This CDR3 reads CAWTTSGYEQYF. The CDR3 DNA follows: TGTGCCTGGACTACTAGCGGGTACGAGCAGTACTTC.

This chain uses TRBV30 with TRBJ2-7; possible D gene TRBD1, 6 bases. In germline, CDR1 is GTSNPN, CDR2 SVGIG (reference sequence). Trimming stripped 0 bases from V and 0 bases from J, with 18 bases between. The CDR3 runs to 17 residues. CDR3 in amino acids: CAWSVRGKRIPSYEQYF. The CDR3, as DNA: TGTGCCTGGAGTGTAAGGGGGAAAAGGATACCCTCCTACGAGCAGTACTTC.

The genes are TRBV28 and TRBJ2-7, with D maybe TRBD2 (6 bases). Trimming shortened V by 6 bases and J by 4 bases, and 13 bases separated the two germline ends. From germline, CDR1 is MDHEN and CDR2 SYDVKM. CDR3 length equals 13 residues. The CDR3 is CASSTGDGYEQYF. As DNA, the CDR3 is TGTGCCAGCAGCACGGGGGACGGGTACGAGCAGTACTTC.

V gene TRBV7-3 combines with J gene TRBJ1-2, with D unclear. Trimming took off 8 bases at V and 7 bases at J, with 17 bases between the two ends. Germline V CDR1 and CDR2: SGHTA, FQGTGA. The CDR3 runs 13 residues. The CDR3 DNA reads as TGTGCCAGCGGCCTCGACTGGGGAGGTGGCTACACCTTC. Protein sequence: CASGLDWGGGYTF.

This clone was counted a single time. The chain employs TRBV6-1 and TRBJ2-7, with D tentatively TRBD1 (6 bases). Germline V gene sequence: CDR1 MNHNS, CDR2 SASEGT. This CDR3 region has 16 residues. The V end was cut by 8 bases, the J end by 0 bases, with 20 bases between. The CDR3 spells CASRVLAGAISYEQYF. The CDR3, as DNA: TGTGCCAGCCGTGTCCTAGCAGGGGCGATCTCCTACGAGCAGTACTTC.

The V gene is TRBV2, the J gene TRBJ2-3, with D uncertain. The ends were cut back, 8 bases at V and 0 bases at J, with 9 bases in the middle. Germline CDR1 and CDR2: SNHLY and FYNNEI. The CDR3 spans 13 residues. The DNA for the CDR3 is TGTGCCAGCGCTCTAGGTAGCACAGATACGCAGTATTTT. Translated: CASALGSTDTQYF.

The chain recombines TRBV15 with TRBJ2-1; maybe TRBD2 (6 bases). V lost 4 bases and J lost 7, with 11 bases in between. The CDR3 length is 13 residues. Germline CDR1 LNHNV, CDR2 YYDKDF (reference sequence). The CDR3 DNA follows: TGTGCCACCAGCACGGGACTGAAGAATGAGCAGTTCTTC. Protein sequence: CATSTGLKNEQFF. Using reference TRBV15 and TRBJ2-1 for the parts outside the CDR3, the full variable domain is DAMVIQNPRYQVTQFGKPVTLSCSQTLNHNVMYWYQQKSSQAPKLLFHYYDKDFNNEADTPDNFQSRRPNTSFCFLDIRSPGLGDTAMYLCATSTGLKNEQFFGPGTRLTVL.

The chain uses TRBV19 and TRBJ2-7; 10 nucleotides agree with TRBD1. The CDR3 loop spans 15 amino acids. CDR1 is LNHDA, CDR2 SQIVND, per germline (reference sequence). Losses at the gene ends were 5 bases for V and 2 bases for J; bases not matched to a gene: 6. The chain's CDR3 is CASSPAGTGAYEQYF. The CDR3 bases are TGTGCCAGTAGTCCTGCCGGGACAGGGGCCTACGAGCAGTACTTC.

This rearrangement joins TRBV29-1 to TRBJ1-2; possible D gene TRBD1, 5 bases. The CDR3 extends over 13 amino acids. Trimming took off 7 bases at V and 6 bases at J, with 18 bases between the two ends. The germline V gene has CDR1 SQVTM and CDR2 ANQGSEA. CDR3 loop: CSGGRVDRDGYTF. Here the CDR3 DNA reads TGCAGCGGGGGGAGGGTGGACCGCGATGGCTACACCTTC.

The CDR3 sequence is CASSYGLADYNEQFF. The DNA of the CDR3 is TGTGCCAGCAGCTACGGACTAGCGGACTACAATGAGCAGTTCTTC. The chain links TRBV7-3 to TRBJ2-1, with 10 bases lining up with TRBD2. Germline CDR1 is SGHTA and CDR2 is FQGTGA. The CDR3 consists of 15 residues. V lost 4 bases and J lost 3; bases outside the gene matches: 3.

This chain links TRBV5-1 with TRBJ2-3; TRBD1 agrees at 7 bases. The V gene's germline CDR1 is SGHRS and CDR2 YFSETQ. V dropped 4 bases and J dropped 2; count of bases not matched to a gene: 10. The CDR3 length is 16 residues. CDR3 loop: CASSTNPTGATDTQYF. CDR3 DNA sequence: TGCGCCAGCAGCACGAATCCTACAGGGGCCACAGATACGCAGTATTTT.

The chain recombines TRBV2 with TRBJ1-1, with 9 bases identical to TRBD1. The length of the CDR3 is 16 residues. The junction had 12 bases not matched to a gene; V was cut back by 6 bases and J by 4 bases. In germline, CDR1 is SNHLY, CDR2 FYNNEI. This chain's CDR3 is CASSQDGTGFGTEAFF. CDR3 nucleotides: TGTGCCAGCAGCCAAGACGGGACAGGGTTTGGCACTGAAGCTTTCTTT.

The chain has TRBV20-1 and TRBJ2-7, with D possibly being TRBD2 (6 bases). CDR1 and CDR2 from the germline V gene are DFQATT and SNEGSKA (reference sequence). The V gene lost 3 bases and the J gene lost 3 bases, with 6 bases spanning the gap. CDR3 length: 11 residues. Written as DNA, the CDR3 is TGCAGTGCTAGGACTAGCTACGAGCAGTACTTC. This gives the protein CSARTSYEQYF.

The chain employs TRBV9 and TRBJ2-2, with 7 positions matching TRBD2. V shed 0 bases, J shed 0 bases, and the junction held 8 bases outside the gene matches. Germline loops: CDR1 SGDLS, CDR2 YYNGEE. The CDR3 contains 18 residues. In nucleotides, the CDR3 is TGTGCCAGCAGCGTAGCCTCCTTGGCGGGGGCGAACACCGGGGAGCTGTTTTTT. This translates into CASSVASLAGANTGELFF.

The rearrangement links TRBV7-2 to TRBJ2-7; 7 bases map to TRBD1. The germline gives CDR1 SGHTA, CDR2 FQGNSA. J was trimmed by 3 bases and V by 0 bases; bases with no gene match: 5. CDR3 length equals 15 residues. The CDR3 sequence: CASSLAGTDYYEQYF. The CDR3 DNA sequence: TGTGCCAGCAGCTTAGCCGGGACAGATTACTACGAGCAGTACTTC.

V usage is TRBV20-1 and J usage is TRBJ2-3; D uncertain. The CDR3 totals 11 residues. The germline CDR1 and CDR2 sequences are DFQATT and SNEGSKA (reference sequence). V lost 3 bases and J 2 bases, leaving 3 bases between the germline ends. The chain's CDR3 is CSASYTDTQYF. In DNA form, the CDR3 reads TGCAGTGCTAGTTACACAGATACGCAGTATTTT.

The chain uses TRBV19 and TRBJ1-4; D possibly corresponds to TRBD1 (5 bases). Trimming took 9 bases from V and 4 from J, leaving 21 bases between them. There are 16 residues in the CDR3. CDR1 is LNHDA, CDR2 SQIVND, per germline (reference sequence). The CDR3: CARVHGGGRGNEKLFF. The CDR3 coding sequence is TGTGCCAGGGTCCACGGGGGGGGACGGGGTAATGAAAAACTGTTTTTT.

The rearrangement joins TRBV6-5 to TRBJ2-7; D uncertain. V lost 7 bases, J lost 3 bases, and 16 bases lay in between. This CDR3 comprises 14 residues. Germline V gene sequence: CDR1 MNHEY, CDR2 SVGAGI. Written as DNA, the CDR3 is TGTGCCAGCAATCAATGGCCCACAAGCTACGAGCAGTACTTC. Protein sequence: CASNQWPTSYEQYF.

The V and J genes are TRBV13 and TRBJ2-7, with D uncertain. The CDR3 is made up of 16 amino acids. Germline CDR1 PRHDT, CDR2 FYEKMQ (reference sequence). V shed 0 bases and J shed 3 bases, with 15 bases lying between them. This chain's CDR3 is CASSLGQPLRHYEQYF. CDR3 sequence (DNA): TGTGCCAGCAGCTTAGGACAGCCCCTTCGGCACTACGAGCAGTACTTC.

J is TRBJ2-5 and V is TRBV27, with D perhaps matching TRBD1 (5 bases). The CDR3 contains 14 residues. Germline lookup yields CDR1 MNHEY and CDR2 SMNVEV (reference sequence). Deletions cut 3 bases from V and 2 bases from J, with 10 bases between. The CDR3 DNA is TGTGCCAGCAGTTTCTTGGGGCTACAAGAGACCCAGTACTTC. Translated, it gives CASSFLGLQETQYF.

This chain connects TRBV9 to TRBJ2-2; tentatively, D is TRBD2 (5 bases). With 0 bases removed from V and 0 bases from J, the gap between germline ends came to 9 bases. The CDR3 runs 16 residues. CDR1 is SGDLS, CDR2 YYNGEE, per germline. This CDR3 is CASSVGLAANTGELFF. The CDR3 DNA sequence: TGTGCCAGCAGCGTAGGGCTAGCAGCGAACACCGGGGAGCTGTTTTTT.

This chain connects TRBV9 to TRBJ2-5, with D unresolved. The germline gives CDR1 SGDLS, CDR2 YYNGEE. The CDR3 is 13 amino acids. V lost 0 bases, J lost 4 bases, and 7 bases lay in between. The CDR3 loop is CASSVGHRETQYF. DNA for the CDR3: TGTGCCAGCAGCGTAGGACACAGAGAGACCCAGTACTTC.

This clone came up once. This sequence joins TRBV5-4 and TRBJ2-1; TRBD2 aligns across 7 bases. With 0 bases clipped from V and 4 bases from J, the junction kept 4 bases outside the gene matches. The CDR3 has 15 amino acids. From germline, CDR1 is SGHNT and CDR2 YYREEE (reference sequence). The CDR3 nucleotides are TGTGCCAGCAGCTTGGAGGGAGGGCCGTACAATGAGCAGTTCTTC. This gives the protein CASSLEGGPYNEQFF.

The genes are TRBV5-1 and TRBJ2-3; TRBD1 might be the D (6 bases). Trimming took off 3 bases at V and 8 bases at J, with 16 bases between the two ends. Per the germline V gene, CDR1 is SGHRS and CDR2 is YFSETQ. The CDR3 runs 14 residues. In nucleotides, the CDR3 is TGCGCCAGCAGCTCACCCAAGACAGGAGGTACGCAGTATTTT. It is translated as CASSSPKTGGTQYF.

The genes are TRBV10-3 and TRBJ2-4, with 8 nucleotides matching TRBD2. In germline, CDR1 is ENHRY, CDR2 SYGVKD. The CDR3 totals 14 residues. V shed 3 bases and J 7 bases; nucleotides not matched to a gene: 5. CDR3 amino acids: CAISDGASGNIQYF. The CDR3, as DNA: TGTGCCATCAGTGATGGGGCTAGCGGGAACATTCAGTACTTC.